This T cell receptor beta chain came from a study of shared clonotypes between healthy human individuals. Whole-study findings and limits: Specimens sampled were limited to blood, with tissue repertoires likely differing.

Naive-designated CD8 cells lacked CD45RO, were positively enriched for CCR7, and omitted terminally differentiated effector memory CD45RA+ cells. About this clone: Antigen specificity is unknown.

Germline CDR1 is WNHNN and CDR2 is SYGVQD (reference sequence). The V end was cut by 6 bases, the J end by 4 bases, with 16 bases between. The length of the CDR3 is 15 residues. Produced via immunoSEQ multiplex PCR; TCRdb's table is partial and in-frame only. The table has 750,000 to 1,000,000 clones, nearly 95% seen once; the top ten hold under 30%. This chain links TRBV10-1 with TRBJ2-1; D is uncertain. This sequence was found in a man in his thirties or forties in good health. The specimen sequenced was naive CD8+ T cells sorted from blood. Written as DNA, the CDR3 is TGCGCCAGCAGCGCGACCCCCGGCAGGTACAATGAGCAGTTCTTC. Translated, it gives CASSATPGRYNEQFF.